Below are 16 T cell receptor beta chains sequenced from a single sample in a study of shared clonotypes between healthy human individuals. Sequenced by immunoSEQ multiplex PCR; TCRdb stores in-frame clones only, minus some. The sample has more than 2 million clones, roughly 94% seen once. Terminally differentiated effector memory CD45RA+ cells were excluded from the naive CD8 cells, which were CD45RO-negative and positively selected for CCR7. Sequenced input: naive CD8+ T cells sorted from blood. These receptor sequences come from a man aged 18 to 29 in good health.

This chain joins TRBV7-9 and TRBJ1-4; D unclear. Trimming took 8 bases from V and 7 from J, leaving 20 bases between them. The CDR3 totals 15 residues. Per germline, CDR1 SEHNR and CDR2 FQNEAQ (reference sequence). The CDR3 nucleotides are TGTGCCAGCCGCCACGAGATGGGGATGGCTGAAAAACTGTTTTTT. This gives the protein CASRHEMGMAEKLFF.

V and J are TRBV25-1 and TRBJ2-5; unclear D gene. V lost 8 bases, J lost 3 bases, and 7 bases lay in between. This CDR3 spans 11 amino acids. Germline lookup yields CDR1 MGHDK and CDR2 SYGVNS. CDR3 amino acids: CASGPEETQYF. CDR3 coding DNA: TGTGCCAGCGGCCCCGAAGAGACCCAGTACTTC.

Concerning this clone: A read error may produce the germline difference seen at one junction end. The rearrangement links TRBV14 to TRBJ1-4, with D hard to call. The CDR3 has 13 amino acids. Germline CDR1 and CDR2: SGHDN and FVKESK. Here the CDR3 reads CASRHSLNEKLFF. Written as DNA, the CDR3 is TGTGCCAGCCGCCACAGCCTAAATGAAAAACTGTTTTTT.

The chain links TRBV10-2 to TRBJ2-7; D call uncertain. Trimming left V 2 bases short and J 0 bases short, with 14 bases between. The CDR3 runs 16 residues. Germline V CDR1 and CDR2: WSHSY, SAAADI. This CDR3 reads CASSEPRRQNSYEQYF. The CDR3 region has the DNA TGCGCCAGCAGTGAGCCGCGACGGCAAAACTCCTACGAGCAGTACTTC.

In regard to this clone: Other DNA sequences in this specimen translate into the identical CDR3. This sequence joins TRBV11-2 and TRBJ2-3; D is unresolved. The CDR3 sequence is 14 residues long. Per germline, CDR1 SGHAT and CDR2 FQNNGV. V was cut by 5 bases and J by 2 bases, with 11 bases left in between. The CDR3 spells CASSPDLFTDTQYF. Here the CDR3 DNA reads TGTGCCAGCAGCCCGGATCTTTTCACAGATACGCAGTATTTT. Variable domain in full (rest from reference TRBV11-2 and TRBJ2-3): EAGVAQSPRYKIIEKRQSVAFWCNPISGHATLYWYQQILGQGPKLLIQFQNNGVVDDSQLPKDRFSAERLKGVDSTLKIQPAKLEDSAVYLCASSPDLFTDTQYFGPGTRLTVL.

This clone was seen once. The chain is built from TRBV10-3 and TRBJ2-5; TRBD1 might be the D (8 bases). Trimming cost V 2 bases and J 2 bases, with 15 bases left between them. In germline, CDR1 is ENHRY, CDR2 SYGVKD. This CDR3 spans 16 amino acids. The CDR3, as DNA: TGTGCCATCAGTGAGCCCGGACAGGGACTACAAGAGACCCAGTACTTC. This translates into CAISEPGQGLQETQYF.

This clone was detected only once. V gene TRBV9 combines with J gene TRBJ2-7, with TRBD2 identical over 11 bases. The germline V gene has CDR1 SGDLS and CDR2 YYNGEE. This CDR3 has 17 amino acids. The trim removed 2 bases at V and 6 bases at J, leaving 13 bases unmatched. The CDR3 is CASSVGAGTSGFSEQYF. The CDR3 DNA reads TGTGCCAGCAGCGTGGGAGCCGGGACTAGCGGTTTTTCCGAGCAGTACTTC.

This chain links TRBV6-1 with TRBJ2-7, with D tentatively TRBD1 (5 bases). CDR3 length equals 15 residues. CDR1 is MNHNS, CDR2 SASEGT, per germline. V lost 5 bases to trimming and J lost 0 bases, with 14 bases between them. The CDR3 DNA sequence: TGTGCCAGCAGTACCCAAGACAGATTCTCCTACGAGCAGTACTTC. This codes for CASSTQDRFSYEQYF.

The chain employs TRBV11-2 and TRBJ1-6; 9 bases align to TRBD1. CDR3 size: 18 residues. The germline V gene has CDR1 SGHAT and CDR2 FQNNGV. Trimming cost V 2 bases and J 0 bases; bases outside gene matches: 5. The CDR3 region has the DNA TGTGCCAGCAGCTTAACAGGGGGCGATAACTCCTATAATTCACCCCTCCACTTT. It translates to CASSLTGGDNSYNSPLHF.

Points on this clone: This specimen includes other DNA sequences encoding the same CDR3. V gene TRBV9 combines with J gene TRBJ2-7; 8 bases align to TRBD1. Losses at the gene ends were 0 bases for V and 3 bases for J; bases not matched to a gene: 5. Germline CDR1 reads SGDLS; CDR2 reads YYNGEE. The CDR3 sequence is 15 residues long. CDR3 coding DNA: TGTGCCAGCAGCGTAGGAGGACAGGGTGTCTACGAGCAGTACTTC. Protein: CASSVGGQGVYEQYF. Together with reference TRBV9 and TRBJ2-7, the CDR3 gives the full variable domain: DSGVTQTPKHLITATGQRVTLRCSPRSGDLSVYWYQQSLDQGLQFLIQYYNGEERAKGNILERFSAQQFPDLHSELNLSSLELGDSALYFCASSVGGQGVYEQYFGPGTRLTVT.

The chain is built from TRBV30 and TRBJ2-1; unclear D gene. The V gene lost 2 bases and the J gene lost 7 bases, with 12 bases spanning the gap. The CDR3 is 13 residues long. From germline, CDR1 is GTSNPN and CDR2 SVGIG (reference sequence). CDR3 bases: TGTGCCTGGAGTTCCTTCGCGGAAAATGAGCAGTTCTTC. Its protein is CAWSSFAENEQFF.

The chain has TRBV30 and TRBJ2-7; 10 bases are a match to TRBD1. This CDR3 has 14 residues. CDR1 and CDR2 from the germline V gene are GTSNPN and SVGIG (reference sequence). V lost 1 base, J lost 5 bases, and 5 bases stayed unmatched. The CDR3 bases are TGTGCCTGGAGTGCGGGACAGGGGTTCGACGAGCAGTACTTC. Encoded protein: CAWSAGQGFDEQYF.

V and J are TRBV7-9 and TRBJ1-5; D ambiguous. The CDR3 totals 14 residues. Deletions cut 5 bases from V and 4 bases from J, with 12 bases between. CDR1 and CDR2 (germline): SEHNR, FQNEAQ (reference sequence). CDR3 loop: CASSNSPGNQPQHF. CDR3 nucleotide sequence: TGTGCCAGCAGCAACTCCCCGGGAAATCAGCCCCAGCATTTT.

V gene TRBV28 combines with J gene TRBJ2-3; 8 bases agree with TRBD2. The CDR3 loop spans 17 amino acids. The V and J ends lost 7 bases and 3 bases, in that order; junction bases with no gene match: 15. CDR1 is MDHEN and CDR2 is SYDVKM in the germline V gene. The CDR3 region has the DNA TGTGCCAGCAAGAGGGGACTAGAGAAGACTGGGACAGATACGCAGTATTTT. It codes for CASKRGLEKTGTDTQYF.

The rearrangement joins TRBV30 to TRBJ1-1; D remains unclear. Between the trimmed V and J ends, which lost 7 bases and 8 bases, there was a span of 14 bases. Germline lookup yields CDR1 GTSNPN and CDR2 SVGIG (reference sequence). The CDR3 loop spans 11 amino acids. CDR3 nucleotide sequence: TGTGCCTTTTCACCGGGCCCCGAAGCTTTCTTT. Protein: CAFSPGPEAFF.

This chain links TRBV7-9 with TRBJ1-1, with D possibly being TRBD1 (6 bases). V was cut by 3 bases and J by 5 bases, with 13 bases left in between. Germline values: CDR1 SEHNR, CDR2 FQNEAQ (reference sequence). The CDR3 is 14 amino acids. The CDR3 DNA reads TGTGCCAGCAGCTTGCGGGCAGGGGTTACTGAAGCTTTCTTT. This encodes CASSLRAGVTEAFF. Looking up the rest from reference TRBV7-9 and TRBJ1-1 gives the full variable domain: DTGVSQNPRHKITKRGQNVTFRCDPISEHNRLYWYRQTLGQGPEFLTYFQNEAQLEKSRLLSDRFSAERPKGSFSTLEIQRTEQGDSAMYLCASSLRAGVTEAFFGQGTRLTVV.